This T cell receptor beta chain was identified during a study of cytomegalovirus exposure and HLA in healthy donors. As concerns this clone: No antigen is known for it.

The PCR used 60 Vbeta and 13 Jbeta primers. The assay was immunoSEQ multiplex PCR, and TCRdb's table has in-frame clones only and misses some. Here the sample table reports 56,000 or so clones. Findings and caveats of the study: Within the data, a cluster of highly shared sequence variants was likely a sequencing artifact.

Trimming cost V 6 bases and J 6 bases; bases outside gene matches: 10. This CDR3 has 14 residues. Looked up from germline, CDR1 is MNHEY and CDR2 is SVGAGI. The origin of this receptor is a female donor in good health and CMV-seronegative. The chain links TRBV6-5 to TRBJ2-7; 8 nucleotides agree with TRBD1. The sample taken for sequencing was PBMCs. CDR3 protein: CASRPTGTGFEQYF. DNA for the CDR3: TGTGCCAGCAGACCTACCGGGACAGGATTCGAGCAGTACTTC.